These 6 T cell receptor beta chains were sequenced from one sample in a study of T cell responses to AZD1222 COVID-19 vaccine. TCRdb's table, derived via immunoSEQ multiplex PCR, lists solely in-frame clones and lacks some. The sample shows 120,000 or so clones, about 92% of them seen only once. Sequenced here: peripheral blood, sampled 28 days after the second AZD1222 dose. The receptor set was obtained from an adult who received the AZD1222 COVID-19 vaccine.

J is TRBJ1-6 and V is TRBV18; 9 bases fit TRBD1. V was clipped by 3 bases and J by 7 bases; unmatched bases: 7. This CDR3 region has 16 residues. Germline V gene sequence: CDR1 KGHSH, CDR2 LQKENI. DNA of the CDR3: TGTGCCAGCTCACCGCAGGGGACAGGGACCAATTCACCCCTCCACTTT. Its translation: CASSPQGTGTNSPLHF.

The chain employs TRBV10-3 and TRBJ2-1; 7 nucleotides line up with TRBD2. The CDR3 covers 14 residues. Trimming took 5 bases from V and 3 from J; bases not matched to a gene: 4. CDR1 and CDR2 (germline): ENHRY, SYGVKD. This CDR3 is CAISQRGGYNEQFF. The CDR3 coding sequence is TGTGCCATCAGTCAGCGGGGAGGCTACAATGAGCAGTTCTTC.

CDR3 region: CASSPLNGGLKGSEQFF. The CDR3, as DNA: TGCGCCAGCAGCCCCCTAAACGGGGGGCTAAAAGGAAGTGAGCAGTTCTTC. The J gene is TRBJ2-1, the V gene TRBV5-1; tentative D call: TRBD2 (7 bases). Germline assignment: CDR1 SGHRS and CDR2 YFSETQ. The V end lost 4 bases, the J end lost 9 bases, and 26 bases lay between the germline ends. The CDR3 contains 17 residues.

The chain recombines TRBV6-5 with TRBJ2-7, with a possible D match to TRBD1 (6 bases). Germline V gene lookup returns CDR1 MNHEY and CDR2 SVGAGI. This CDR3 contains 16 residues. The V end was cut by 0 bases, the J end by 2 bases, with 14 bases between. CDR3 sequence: CASSYSPLQGTYEQYF. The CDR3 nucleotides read TGTGCCAGCAGTTACTCACCTCTTCAGGGGACCTACGAGCAGTACTTC.

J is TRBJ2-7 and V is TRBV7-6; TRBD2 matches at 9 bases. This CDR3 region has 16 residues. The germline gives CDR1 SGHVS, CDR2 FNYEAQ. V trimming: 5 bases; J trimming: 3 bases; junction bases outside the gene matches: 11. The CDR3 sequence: CASSPRQSRGGYEQYF. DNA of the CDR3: TGTGCCAGCAGCCCACGCCAATCGCGGGGGGGCTACGAGCAGTACTTC.

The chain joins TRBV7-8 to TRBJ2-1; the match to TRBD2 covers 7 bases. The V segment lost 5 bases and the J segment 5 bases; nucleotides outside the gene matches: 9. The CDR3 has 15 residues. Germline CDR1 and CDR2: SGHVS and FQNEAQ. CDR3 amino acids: CASSHLAVNHNEQFF. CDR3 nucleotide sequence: TGTGCCAGCAGCCACCTAGCGGTTAATCACAATGAGCAGTTCTTC.